These T cell receptor beta chains were read from a single sample in a study of spatial heterogeneity in lung cancer. TCRdb used MiXCR to reprocess the 5' RACE reads, holding one entry per CDR3 protein. The sample shows 9,000 to 13,000 distinct CDR3 sequences, roughly a tenth of them seen only once. The sample here was PBMCs, taken at follow-up. These receptors all come from a female donor with early-stage non-small cell lung cancer. The CDR3 runs from the conserved cysteine through the conserved F or W.

CDR3 protein,J gene,V gene
CASTQGAQSTDTQYF,TRBJ2-3,TRBV19
CASSPSGTEQFF,TRBJ2-1,TRBV10-1
CASQQAGTGNSPLHF,TRBJ1-6,TRBV2
CASSLGQGGTFQYF,TRBJ2-4,TRBV5-5
CASSRYYGYTF,TRBJ1-2,TRBV28
CASSPLPGTATYEQYF,TRBJ2-7,TRBV28
CSADTPTTEAFF,TRBJ1-1,TRBV20-1
CASSFETGGLETQYF,TRBJ2-5,TRBV11-2
CASSLAWDTYNEQFF,TRBJ2-1,TRBV11-1
CATSDPALGEGNIQYF,TRBJ2-4,TRBV24-1